This TCR beta chain appears in the sequencing data of a study of blood T cell repertoires in COVID-19. The overall study: From the United States, Italy and Spain came samples of acute and convalescent COVID-19.

The method was immunoSEQ multiplex PCR; TCRdb's version includes in-frame clones alone and lacks a portion of them. The sample records hundreds of thousands of clones, around 86% being singletons. Trimming at V came to 5 bases and at J to 6 bases, leaving 9 bases not matched to a gene. This CDR3 has 14 amino acids. Per the germline V gene, CDR1 is MDHEN and CDR2 is SYDVKM. Participants' own reports of clinical history determined their cohort assignment. Among Cohort 3 donors, those recovered had two negative PCRs, clearance, or symptom resolution. The chain is built from TRBV28 and TRBJ1-2; 7 nucleotides line up with TRBD1. This sequence originates from a woman in her fifties or sixties who had recovered from COVID-19. The sequencing sample was made of PBMCs or T cells enriched from blood (not recorded which). CDR3 protein: CASSTPNRGHGYTF. CDR3 DNA sequence: TGTGCCAGCAGTACTCCCAACAGGGGTCATGGCTACACCTTC.